This T cell receptor beta chain was recorded in a study of early T cells in non-severe SARS-CoV-2 infection. Study-wide background: Whole-blood bulk RNA, unsorted, was sequenced, and chains were unpaired. Study-wide points: Private and CD4 specificities were missed by VDJdb matching, skewed to anti-spike CD8.

Unique molecular identifiers were affixed to single, distinct cDNA molecules. One entry per CDR3 protein, called by TCRdb with MiXCR from the 5' RACE reads. The sample shows tens of thousands of distinct CDR3 sequences, around 6.8% of them seen only once. Trimming took off 3 bases at V and 6 bases at J, with 18 bases between the two ends. Germline assignment: CDR1 LGHNA and CDR2 YNFKEQ. The CDR3 runs 16 residues. With respect to this clonotype: Its target is not known.

The V and J genes are TRBV4-2 and TRBJ2-1; D is unclear. This clonotype was obtained from an adult who was a healthcare worker with PCR-confirmed SARS-CoV-2 infection or an uninfected control (not recorded which). Sequences were obtained from whole blood. CDR3 DNA: TGTGCCAGCAGCCAGGGCCGGATCTCTTCCCCCAATGAGCAGTTCTTC. Protein: CASSQGRISSPNEQFF.